One and the same sample provided the 20 T cell receptor beta chains below, sequenced in a study of Ad26.COV2.S vaccination and SARS-CoV-2 variants. Treatment here: approximately 18 received Ad26.COV2.S at low or high dose, single or two shots; roughly 5 received placebo; per-sample allocation not given. Material that was analyzed had been drawn on day 63 after the first vaccine or placebo injection. Assay: immunoSEQ multiplex PCR; the TCRdb copy retains only in-frame clones and omits some. The sample lists a few hundred thousand clones; about nine tenths were seen once. The sequences come from peripheral blood, collected in a trial of Ad26.COV2.S vaccine versus placebo. The receptor source for this set is a person aged 18-60 years who received the Ad26.COV2.S COVID-19 vaccine or a placebo.

This chain connects TRBV6-5 to TRBJ2-2; no reliable D call. This CDR3 contains 15 residues. Trimming pared 7 bases from V and 3 bases from J, leaving 15 bases between. Germline lookup yields CDR1 MNHEY and CDR2 SVGAGI. CDR3 sequence: CASTHSGSHTGELFF. In DNA, the CDR3 is TGTGCCAGCACCCACTCCGGGTCGCACACCGGGGAGCTGTTTTTT.

The rearrangement joins TRBV30 to TRBJ2-2; tentative D call: TRBD2 (7 bases). The CDR3 has 14 amino acids. V lost 5 bases and J lost 8, with 18 bases in between. The germline gives CDR1 GTSNPN, CDR2 SVGIG (reference sequence). CDR3 nucleotides: TGTGCCTGGTCCGGGGGGCTCACACCGGGGGAGCTGTTTTTT. It is translated as CAWSGGLTPGELFF.

The chain links TRBV6-5 to TRBJ1-4; a possible D gene is TRBD1 (5 bases). Germline CDR1 MNHEY, CDR2 SVGAGI. The V and J ends lost 7 bases and 7 bases respectively, with 16 bases between them. The CDR3 has 14 amino acids. The CDR3 DNA follows: TGTGCCAGCAAGCCGGGACTAGGTGGTGAAAAACTGTTTTTT. The encoded protein is CASKPGLGGEKLFF.

In its sample, this clone was seen once. The rearrangement uses TRBV6-5 and TRBJ2-7; 10 bases align to TRBD2. Germline lookup yields CDR1 MNHEY and CDR2 SVGAGI. The ends lost 6 bases at V and 3 bases at J; junction bases unmatched: 5. The CDR3 covers 14 residues. As DNA, the CDR3 is TGTGCCAGCAGCTTAAGCGGGGGGGACTACGAGCAGTACTTC. Its translation is CASSLSGGDYEQYF.

V is TRBV5-6 and J is TRBJ1-6, with 8 positions matching TRBD1. The V gene end was trimmed by 2 bases and the J gene end by 9 bases; junction bases not matched to a gene: 7. Per the germline V gene, CDR1 is SGHDT and CDR2 is YYEEEE. This CDR3 region has 15 residues. The CDR3 DNA follows: TGTGCCAGCAGCTTAGGACAGGGCGGCATTTCACCCCTCCACTTT. Amino acid sequence: CASSLGQGGISPLHF.

CDR3 in amino acids: CSVERRGERTEAFF. In nucleotides, the CDR3 is TGCAGCGTTGAAAGGAGGGGGGAGCGCACTGAAGCTTTCTTT. The chain uses TRBV29-1 and TRBJ1-1; D is possibly TRBD1 (6 bases). This CDR3 is 14 amino acids long. The germline CDR1 and CDR2 sequences are SQVTM and ANQGSEA. With 2 bases removed from V and 4 bases from J, the gap between germline ends came to 14 bases.

This rearrangement joins TRBV27 to TRBJ1-2; the D gene is possibly TRBD1 (5 bases). Germline V gene lookup returns CDR1 MNHEY and CDR2 SMNVEV (reference sequence). Trimming shortened V by 2 bases and J by 6 bases, and 13 bases separated the two germline ends. The CDR3 sequence is 14 residues long. The CDR3 DNA is TGTGCCAGCAGTTTAAACGCGGTGGGGGATGGCTACACCTTC. It encodes CASSLNAVGDGYTF.

The CDR3 here is CASSPRTGEMGTEAFF. The DNA of the CDR3 is TGCGCCAGCAGCCCGAGGACAGGGGAGATGGGCACTGAAGCTTTCTTT. This chain joins TRBV4-1 and TRBJ1-1, with 9 bases matching TRBD1. This CDR3 region has 16 residues. From germline, CDR1 is MGHRA and CDR2 YSYEKL. The trim removed 4 bases at V and 4 bases at J, leaving 10 bases unmatched.

The chain links TRBV19 to TRBJ1-1, with D hard to call. The CDR3 is made up of 15 amino acids. Germline-derived CDR1 and CDR2 are LNHDA and SQIVND (reference sequence). V was shortened by 1 base and J by 3 bases, with 12 bases between the two germline ends. This CDR3 is CASSIGVGGYTEAFF. CDR3 nucleotide sequence: TGTGCCAGTAGTATAGGGGTGGGAGGGTACACTGAAGCTTTCTTT.

V and J are TRBV6-5 and TRBJ2-1, with D tentatively TRBD1 (6 bases). This CDR3 has 12 residues. V was cut by 5 bases and J by 9 bases, with 11 bases left in between. CDR1 is MNHEY, CDR2 SVGAGI, per germline. The CDR3, as DNA: TGTGCCAGCAGTCCCACAGGGTTTGAGCAGTTCTTC. Protein product: CASSPTGFEQFF.

CDR3 region: CASSQEVSGELFF. The CDR3, as DNA: TGTGCCAGCAGCCAAGAGGTGTCCGGGGAGCTGTTTTTT. The V and J genes are TRBV3-1 (or the pseudogene TRBV3-2) and TRBJ2-2; the D is unclear. The CDR3 totals 13 residues. V lost 0 bases and J lost 6, with 5 bases in between. The germline CDR1 and CDR2 sequences are LGHDT and YNNKEL (reference sequence).

J is TRBJ2-1 and V is TRBV11-2; 12 bases line up with TRBD1. This CDR3 comprises 16 residues. Trimming at V came to 7 bases and at J to 6 bases, leaving 10 bases not matched to a gene. Germline-derived CDR1 and CDR2 are SGHAT and FQNNGV. In nucleotides, the CDR3 is TGTGCCAGCATGGAAGGGCGGGACAGGGGGCGCAATGAGCAGTTCTTC. Encoded protein: CASMEGRDRGRNEQFF.

This clone was seen once. The chain uses TRBV7-2 and TRBJ2-1; TRBD1 might be the D (5 bases). This CDR3 is built from 12 residues. Germline CDR1 and CDR2: SGHTA and FQGNSA. The ends were cut back, 6 bases at V and 13 bases at J, with 16 bases in the middle. In DNA, the CDR3 is TGTGCCAGCAGATCCGACAGCCAGGCCCAGTTCTTC. It is translated as CASRSDSQAQFF.

The chain recombines TRBV5-1 with TRBJ1-1; D unclear. CDR3 length equals 14 residues. V gave up 6 bases and J gave up 1 base, with 13 bases separating them. Looked up from germline, CDR1 is SGHRS and CDR2 is YFSETQ. This CDR3 is CASNRVRGNTEAFF. The DNA for the CDR3 is TGCGCCAGCAACCGGGTCCGGGGGAACACTGAAGCTTTCTTT.

V is TRBV15 and J is TRBJ1-5, with TRBD1 identical over 12 bases. The V gene's germline CDR1 is LNHNV and CDR2 YYDKDF (reference sequence). The CDR3 spans 17 residues. J lost 1 base, V lost 7 bases, and 8 bases had no gene match. Written as DNA, the CDR3 is TGTGCCACCACCCGGGACAGGGGGCCCGTAAGCAATCAGCCCCAGCATTTT. This sequence encodes CATTRDRGPVSNQPQHF.

This rearrangement joins TRBV30 to TRBJ1-6, with D perhaps TRBD1 (5 bases). The V gene lost 3 bases and the J gene lost 8 bases, with 11 bases spanning the gap. Germline CDR1 reads GTSNPN; CDR2 reads SVGIG (reference sequence). The CDR3 sequence is 13 residues long. The CDR3 sequence: CAWRDTGYSPLHF. The CDR3 nucleotides are TGTGCCTGGAGGGACACGGGGTATTCACCCCTCCACTTT.

This clone was seen once. The V gene is TRBV7-9, the J gene TRBJ2-1; D is perhaps TRBD2 (5 bases). The CDR3 has 11 amino acids. Per germline, CDR1 SEHNR and CDR2 FQNEAQ (reference sequence). Trimming removed 2 bases from V and 10 bases from J, with 6 bases in between. Here the CDR3 reads CASSLTGEQFF. The CDR3, as DNA: TGTGCCAGCAGCTTAACGGGGGAGCAGTTCTTC.

The rearrangement joins TRBV6-5 to TRBJ2-1; 7 bases map to TRBD1. The trim removed 6 bases at V and 5 bases at J, leaving 4 bases unmatched. This CDR3 region has 13 residues. CDR1 and CDR2 (germline): MNHEY, SVGAGI. CDR3 in DNA: TGTGCCAGCAGCGACAGGGTTCACAATGAGCAGTTCTTC. Translation: CASSDRVHNEQFF.

The chain joins TRBV19 to TRBJ1-3, with D perhaps TRBD1 (6 bases). The CDR3 totals 18 residues. Germline CDR1 LNHDA, CDR2 SQIVND (reference sequence). The V and J ends lost 5 bases and 0 bases respectively, with 20 bases between them. The CDR3 here is CASSALRGRLSSGNTIYF. CDR3 bases: TGTGCCAGTAGTGCCCTCAGGGGACGACTCAGCTCTGGAAACACCATATATTTT. The whole variable domain, filled in from reference TRBV19 and TRBJ1-3, reads DGGITQSPKYLFRKEGQNVTLSCEQNLNHDAMYWYRQDPGQGLRLIYYSQIVNDFQKGDIAEGYSVSREKKESFPLTVTSAQKNPTAFYLCASSALRGRLSSGNTIYFGEGSWLTVV.

The chain joins TRBV3-1 (or the pseudogene TRBV3-2) to TRBJ2-3, with 8 bases identical to TRBD1. Germline V lookup: CDR1 LGHDT, CDR2 YNNKEL (reference sequence). The CDR3 is 15 amino acids. Trimming at V came to 6 bases and at J to 6 bases, leaving 11 bases not matched to a gene. The CDR3 DNA sequence: TGTGCCAGCAGTCAGGCGACAGGGGCGAGGGATACGCAGTATTTT. It codes for CASSQATGARDTQYF.